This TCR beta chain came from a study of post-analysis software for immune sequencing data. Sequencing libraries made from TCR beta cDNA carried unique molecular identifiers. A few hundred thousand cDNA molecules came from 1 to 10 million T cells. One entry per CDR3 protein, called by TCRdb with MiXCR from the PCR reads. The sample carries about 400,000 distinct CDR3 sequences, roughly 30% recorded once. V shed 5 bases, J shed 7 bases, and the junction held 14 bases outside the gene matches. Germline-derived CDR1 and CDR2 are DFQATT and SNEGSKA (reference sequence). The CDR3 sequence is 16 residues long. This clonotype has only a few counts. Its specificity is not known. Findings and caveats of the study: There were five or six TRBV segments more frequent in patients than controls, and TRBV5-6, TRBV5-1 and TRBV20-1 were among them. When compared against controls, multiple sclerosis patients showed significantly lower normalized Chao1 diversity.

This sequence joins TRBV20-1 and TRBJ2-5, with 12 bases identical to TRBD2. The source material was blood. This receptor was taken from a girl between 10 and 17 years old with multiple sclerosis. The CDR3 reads CSAPSTSGGLPGTQYF. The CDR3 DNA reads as TGCAGTGCTCCTTCGACTAGCGGGGGCCTCCCGGGGACCCAGTACTTC.